This entry is about one T cell receptor beta chain. Its antigen is currently unknown. The data derive from a study of vaccination and CD4 T cells after COVID-19. The V and J ends lost 7 bases and 2 bases respectively, with 13 bases between them. The CDR3 is 14 amino acids. CDR1 is SGHTA, CDR2 FQGTGA, per germline. An Oncomine TCR Beta short-read assay was used to sequence the DNA from cultured CD4+ T cells. TCRdb reprocessed the PCR reads with MiXCR, giving one entry per CDR3 protein. The table has more than 15,000 distinct CDR3 sequences, about 40% seen once. As for treatment: roughly 11-day PBMC culture with coronavirus spike peptide pools or control peptides (ViraFEST assay).

The sample taken for sequencing was CD4+ T cells from blood, cultured in vitro. The gene calls are TRBV7-3 and TRBJ2-3, with D perhaps assigned TRBD1 or TRBD2 (6 bases each). The sequence came from a human donor who had recovered from COVID-19. The DNA of the CDR3 is TGTGCCAGCACCGTCGGGGGCTCCACAGATACGCAGTATTTT. It encodes CASTVGGSTDTQYF.